This TCR beta chain was obtained from a study of shared clonotypes between healthy human individuals. Study as a whole: The study enrolled a couple of women and a few men aged 18 to 49.

Healthy HIV-negative adults without recent acute infections or vaccinations served as donors. Naive CD45RA+ and memory CD45RA-negative subsets were split from CD4+ cells. V lost 5 bases, J lost 15 bases, and 12 bases stayed unmatched. Germline V gives CDR1 MNHEY, CDR2 SVGAGI. This CDR3 contains 15 residues. Clones were read by immunoSEQ multiplex PCR, and TCRdb kept only the in-frame ones, dropping some. Among roughly 2.4 million clones listed, approximately 96% were seen once. This clonotype was obtained from a man between 18 and 29 years old in good health. The chain has TRBV6-5 and TRBJ2-1; 14 bases are a match to TRBD2. Sequenced: naive CD4+ T cells sorted from blood. Subset here: CD45RA+ positively selected. CDR3 protein: CASSRGTSGSFTPFF. CDR3 DNA sequence: TGTGCCAGCAGTCGAGGGACTAGCGGGAGTTTCACCCCGTTCTTC.